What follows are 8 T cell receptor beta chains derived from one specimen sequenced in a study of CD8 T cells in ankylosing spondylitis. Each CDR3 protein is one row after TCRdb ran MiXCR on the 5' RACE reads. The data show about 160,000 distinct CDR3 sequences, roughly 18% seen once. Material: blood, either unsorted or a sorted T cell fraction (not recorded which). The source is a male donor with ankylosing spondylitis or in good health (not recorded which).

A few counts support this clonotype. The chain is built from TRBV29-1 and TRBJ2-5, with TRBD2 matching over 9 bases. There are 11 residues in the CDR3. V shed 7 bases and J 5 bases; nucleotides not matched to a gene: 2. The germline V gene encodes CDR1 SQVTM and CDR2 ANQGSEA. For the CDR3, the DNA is TGCAGCGCCGGACTAGCGGAGACCCAGTACTTC. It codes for CSAGLAETQYF.

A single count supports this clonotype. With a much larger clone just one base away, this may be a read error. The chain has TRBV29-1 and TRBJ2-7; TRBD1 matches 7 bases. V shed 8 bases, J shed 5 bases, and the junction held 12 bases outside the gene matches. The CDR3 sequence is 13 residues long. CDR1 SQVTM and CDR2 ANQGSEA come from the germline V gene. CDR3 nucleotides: TGCAGCCTTGGGGACAGCCTTTCCCACGAGCAGTACTTC. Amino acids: CSLGDSLSHEQYF.

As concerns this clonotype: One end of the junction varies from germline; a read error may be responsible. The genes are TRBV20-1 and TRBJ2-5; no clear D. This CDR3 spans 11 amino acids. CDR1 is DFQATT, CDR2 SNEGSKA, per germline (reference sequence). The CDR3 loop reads CSAGEEETQYF. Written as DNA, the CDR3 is TGCAGTGCTGGAGAAGAAGAGACCCAGTACTTC.

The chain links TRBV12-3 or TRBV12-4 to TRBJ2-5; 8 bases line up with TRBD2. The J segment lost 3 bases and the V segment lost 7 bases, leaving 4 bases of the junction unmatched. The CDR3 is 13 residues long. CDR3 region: CASTIAGKETQYF. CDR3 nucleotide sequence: TGTGCCAGCACCATAGCGGGAAAAGAGACCCAGTACTTC.

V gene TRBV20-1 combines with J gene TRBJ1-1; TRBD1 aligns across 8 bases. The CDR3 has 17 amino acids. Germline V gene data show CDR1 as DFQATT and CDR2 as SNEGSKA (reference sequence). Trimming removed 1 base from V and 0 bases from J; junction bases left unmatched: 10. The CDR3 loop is CSARAGTGGQLNTEAFF. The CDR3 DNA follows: TGCAGTGCTAGAGCCGGGACAGGCGGCCAACTGAACACTGAAGCTTTCTTT.

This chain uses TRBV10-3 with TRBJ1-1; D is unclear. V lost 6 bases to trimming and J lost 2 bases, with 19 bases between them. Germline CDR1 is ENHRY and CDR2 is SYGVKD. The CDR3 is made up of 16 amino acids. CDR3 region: CAIRGGREISNTEAFF. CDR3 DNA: TGTGCCATCAGAGGTGGAAGGGAGATATCAAACACTGAAGCTTTCTTT.

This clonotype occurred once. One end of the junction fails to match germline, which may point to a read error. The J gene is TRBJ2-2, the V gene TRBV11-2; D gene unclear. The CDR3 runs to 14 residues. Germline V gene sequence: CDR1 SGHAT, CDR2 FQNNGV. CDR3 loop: CASSSPRNPGELFF. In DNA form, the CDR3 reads TGTGCCAGCAGCTCCCCTAGGAACCCCGGGGAGCTGTTTTTT.

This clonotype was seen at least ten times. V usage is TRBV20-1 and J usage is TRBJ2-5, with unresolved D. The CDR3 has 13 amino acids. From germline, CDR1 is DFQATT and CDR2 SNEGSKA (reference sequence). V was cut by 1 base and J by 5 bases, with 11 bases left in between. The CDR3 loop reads CSARVGDLETQYF. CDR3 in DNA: TGCAGTGCTAGAGTTGGAGACCTGGAGACCCAGTACTTC.